This T cell receptor (beta chain) was retrieved from a study of CD8+CD57+ T cells in acquired aplastic anemia. Findings and limits, study-wide: Shared by patients and controls, almost 30 CD8+ CDR3s were abundant in patients.

Sequenced patients had shown CD8+CD57+ cell expansion by flow cytometry. Severe acquired aplastic anemia was the diagnosis recorded for all patients. According to the study, genomic DNA was the template for TCR beta VDJ and CDR3 profiling. TCRdb re-called the reads through MiXCR, storing one row per CDR3 protein. The data contain roughly 220,000 distinct CDR3 sequences, about 62% of them singletons. As to this clonotype: Its antigen is unidentified.

Trimming shortened V by 5 bases and J by 8 bases, and 7 bases separated the two germline ends. Germline V gene lookup returns CDR1 SGHDN and CDR2 FVKESK. This CDR3 is built from 12 residues. The V and J genes are TRBV14 and TRBJ1-6; D unresolved. This receptor was taken from a human donor with aplastic anemia. Specimen: sorted CD4+, CD8+, or CD8+CD57+ T cells (not recorded which) from PBMCs. In DNA, the CDR3 is TGTGCCAGCAGCTACCCCCATTCACCCCTCCACTTT. Residues: CASSYPHSPLHF.